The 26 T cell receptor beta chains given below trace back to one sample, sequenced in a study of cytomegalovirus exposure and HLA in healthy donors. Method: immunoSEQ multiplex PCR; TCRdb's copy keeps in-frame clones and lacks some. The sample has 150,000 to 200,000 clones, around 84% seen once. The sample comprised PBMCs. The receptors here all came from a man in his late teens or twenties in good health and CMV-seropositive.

The chain's CDR3 is CASSERGGSLYNEQFF. The CDR3 nucleotides are TGTGCCAGCAGCGAGAGGGGGGGTTCATTGTACAATGAGCAGTTCTTC. The rearrangement joins TRBV13 to TRBJ2-1; D is possibly TRBD2 (7 bases). CDR1 PRHDT and CDR2 FYEKMQ come from the germline V gene (reference sequence). The V and J ends lost 5 bases and 4 bases respectively, with 18 bases between them. CDR3 length: 16 residues.

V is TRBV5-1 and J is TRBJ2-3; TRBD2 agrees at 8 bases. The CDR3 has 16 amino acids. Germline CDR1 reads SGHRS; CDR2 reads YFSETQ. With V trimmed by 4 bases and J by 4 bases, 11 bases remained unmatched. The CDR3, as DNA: TGCGCCAGCAGCCTCTATGGTGGGACTAGTGCAGATACGCAGTATTTT. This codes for CASSLYGGTSADTQYF.

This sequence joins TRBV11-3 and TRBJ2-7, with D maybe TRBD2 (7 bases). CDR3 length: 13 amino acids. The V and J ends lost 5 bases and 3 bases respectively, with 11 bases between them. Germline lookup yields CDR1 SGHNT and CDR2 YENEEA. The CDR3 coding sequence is TGTGCCAGCAGCCTGGGAGGGGGCTACGAGCAGTACTTC. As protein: CASSLGGGYEQYF.

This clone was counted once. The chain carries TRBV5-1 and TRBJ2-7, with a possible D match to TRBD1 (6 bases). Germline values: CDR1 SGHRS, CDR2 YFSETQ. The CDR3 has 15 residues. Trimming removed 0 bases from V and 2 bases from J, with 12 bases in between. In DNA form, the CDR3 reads TGCGCCAGCAGCTTGGATGGACAGACACCCTACGAGCAGTACTTC. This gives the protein CASSLDGQTPYEQYF.

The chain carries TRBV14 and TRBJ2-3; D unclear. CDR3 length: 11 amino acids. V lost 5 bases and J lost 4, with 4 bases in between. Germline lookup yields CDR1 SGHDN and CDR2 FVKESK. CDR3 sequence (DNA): TGTGCCAGCAGCGCGGCAGATACGCAGTATTTT. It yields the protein CASSAADTQYF.

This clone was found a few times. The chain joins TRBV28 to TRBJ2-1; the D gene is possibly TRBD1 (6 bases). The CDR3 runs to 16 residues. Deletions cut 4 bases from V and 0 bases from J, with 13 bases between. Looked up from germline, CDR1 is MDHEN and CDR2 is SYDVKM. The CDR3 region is CASSSLDSGSYNEQFF. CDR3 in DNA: TGTGCCAGCAGTTCCCTGGACAGCGGCTCCTACAATGAGCAGTTCTTC. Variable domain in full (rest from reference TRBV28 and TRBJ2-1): DVKVTQSSRYLVKRTGEKVFLECVQDMDHENMFWYRQDPGLGLRLIYFSYDVKMKEKGDIPEGYSVSREKKERFSLILESASTNQTSMYLCASSSLDSGSYNEQFFGPGTRLTVL.

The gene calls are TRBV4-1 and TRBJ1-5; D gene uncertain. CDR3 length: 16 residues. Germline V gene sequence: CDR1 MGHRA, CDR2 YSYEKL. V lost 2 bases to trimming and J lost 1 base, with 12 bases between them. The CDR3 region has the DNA TGCGCCAGCAGCCAACCCAAGGGAGGAAGCAATCAGCCCCAGCATTTT. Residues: CASSQPKGGSNQPQHF.

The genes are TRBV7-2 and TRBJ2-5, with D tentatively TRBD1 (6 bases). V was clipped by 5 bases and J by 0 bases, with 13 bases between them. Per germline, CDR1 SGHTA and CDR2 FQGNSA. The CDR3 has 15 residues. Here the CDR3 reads CASSPRHRDQETQYF. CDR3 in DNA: TGTGCCAGCAGCCCACGCCACAGGGACCAAGAGACCCAGTACTTC.

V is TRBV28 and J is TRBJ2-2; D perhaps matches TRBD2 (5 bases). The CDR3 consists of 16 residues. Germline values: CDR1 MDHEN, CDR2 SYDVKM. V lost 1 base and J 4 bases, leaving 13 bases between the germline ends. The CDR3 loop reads CASSLSTSGTTGELFF. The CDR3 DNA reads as TGTGCCAGCAGTTTATCAACCAGCGGAACCACCGGGGAGCTGTTTTTT.

CDR3 protein: CASSLENTGAHGYTF. The CDR3 coding sequence is TGCGCCAGCAGCTTAGAAAATACAGGAGCTCATGGCTACACCTTC. This rearrangement joins TRBV5-1 to TRBJ1-2, with D tentatively TRBD1 (5 bases). Trimming stripped 2 bases from V and 6 bases from J, with 17 bases between. This CDR3 is 15 amino acids long. Germline V gene data show CDR1 as SGHRS and CDR2 as YFSETQ.

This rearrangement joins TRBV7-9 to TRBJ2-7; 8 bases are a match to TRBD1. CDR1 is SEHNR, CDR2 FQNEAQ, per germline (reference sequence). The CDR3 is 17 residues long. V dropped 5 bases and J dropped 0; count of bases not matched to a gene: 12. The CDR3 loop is CASSPRTGRDGSYEQYF. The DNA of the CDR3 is TGTGCCAGCAGCCCCCGGACAGGGAGAGACGGCTCCTACGAGCAGTACTTC.

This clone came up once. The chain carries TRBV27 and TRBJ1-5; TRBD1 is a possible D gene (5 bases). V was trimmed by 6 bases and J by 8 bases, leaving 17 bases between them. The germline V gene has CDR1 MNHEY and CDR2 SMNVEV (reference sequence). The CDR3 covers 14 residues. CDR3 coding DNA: TGTGCCAGCAGCCTTATGGGGCCAAAGGAGCCCCAGCATTTT. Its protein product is CASSLMGPKEPQHF.

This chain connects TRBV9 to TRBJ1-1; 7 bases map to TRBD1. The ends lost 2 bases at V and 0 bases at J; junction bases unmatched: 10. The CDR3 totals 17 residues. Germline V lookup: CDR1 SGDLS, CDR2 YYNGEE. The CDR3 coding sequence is TGTGCCAGCAGCGTGACAGGGACAGCGACTTTGAACACTGAAGCTTTCTTT. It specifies CASSVTGTATLNTEAFF.

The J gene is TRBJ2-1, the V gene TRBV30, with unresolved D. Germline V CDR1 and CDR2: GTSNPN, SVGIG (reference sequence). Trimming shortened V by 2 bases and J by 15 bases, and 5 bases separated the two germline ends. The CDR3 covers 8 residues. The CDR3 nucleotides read TGTGCCTGGAGTCCCGGGTTCTTC. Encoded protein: CAWSPGFF.

CDR3 sequence reads: CSVEDARDRGRGANVLTF. The CDR3 nucleotides are TGCAGCGTTGAAGATGCCCGGGACAGGGGGCGTGGGGCCAACGTCCTGACTTTC. This chain joins TRBV29-1 and TRBJ2-6, with TRBD1 matching 12 bases. The CDR3 length is 18 residues. The J segment lost 3 bases and the V segment lost 0 bases, leaving 6 bases of the junction unmatched. Germline CDR1 and CDR2: SQVTM and ANQGSEA.

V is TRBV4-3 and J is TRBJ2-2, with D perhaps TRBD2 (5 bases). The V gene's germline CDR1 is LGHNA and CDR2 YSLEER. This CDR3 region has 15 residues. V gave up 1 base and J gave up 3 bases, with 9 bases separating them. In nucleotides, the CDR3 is TGCGCCAGCAGCCAAGCAGAGAGGGACACCGGGGAGCTGTTTTTT. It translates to CASSQAERDTGELFF.

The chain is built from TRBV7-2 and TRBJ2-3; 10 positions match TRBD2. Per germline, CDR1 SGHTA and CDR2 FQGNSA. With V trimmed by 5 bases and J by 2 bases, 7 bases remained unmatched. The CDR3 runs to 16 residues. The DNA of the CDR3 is TGTGCCAGCAGCCGAGGACTAGCGGTGAACACAGATACGCAGTATTTT. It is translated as CASSRGLAVNTDTQYF.

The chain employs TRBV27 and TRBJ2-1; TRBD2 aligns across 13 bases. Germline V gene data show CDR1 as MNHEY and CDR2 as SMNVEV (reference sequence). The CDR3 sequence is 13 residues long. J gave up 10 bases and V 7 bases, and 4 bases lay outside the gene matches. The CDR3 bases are TGTGCCAGCACTAGACTAGCGGGAGGCGAGCAGTTCTTC. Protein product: CASTRLAGGEQFF.

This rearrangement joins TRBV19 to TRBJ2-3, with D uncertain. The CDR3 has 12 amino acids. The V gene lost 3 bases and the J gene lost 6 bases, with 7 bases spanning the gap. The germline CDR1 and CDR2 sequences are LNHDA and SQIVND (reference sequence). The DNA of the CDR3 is TGTGCCAGTAGTATCGCGGCGGATACGCAGTATTTT. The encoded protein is CASSIAADTQYF.

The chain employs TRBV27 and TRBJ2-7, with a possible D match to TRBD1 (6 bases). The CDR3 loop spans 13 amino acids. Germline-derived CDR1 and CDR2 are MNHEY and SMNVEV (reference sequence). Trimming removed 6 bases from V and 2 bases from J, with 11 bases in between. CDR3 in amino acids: CASRGTLAYEQYF. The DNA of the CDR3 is TGTGCCAGCAGAGGGACACTTGCCTACGAGCAGTACTTC.

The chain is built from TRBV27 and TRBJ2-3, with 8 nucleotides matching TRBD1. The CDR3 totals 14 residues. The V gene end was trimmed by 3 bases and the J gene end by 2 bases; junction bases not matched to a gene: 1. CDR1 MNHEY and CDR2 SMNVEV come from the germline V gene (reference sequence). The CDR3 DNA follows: TGTGCCAGCAGTTTTCAGGGGGCCACAGATACGCAGTATTTT. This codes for CASSFQGATDTQYF.

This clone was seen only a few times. CDR3 sequence: CASTPPRGTEAFF. DNA of the CDR3: TGTGCCAGCACCCCACCGAGAGGGACTGAAGCTTTCTTT. V usage is TRBV9 and J usage is TRBJ1-1; D gene uncertain. CDR3 length: 13 amino acids. Trimming removed 6 bases from V and 5 bases from J, with 14 bases in between. In germline, CDR1 is SGDLS, CDR2 YYNGEE. Based on the CDR3 plus reference TRBV9 and TRBJ1-1, the full variable domain is DSGVTQTPKHLITATGQRVTLRCSPRSGDLSVYWYQQSLDQGLQFLIQYYNGEERAKGNILERFSAQQFPDLHSELNLSSLELGDSALYFCASTPPRGTEAFFGQGTRLTVV.

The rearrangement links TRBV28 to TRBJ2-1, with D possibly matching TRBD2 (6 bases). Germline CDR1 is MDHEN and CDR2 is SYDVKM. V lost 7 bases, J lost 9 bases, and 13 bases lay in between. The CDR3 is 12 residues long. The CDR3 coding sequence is TGTGCCAGCATCACCCGGGGGATTGAGCAGTTCTTC. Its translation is CASITRGIEQFF.

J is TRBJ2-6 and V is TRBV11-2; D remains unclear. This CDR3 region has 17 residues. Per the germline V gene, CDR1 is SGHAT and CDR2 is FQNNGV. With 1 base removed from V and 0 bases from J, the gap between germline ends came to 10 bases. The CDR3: CASSLGSRNSGANVLTF. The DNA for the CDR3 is TGTGCCAGCAGCTTAGGTTCGCGGAACTCTGGGGCCAACGTCCTGACTTTC.

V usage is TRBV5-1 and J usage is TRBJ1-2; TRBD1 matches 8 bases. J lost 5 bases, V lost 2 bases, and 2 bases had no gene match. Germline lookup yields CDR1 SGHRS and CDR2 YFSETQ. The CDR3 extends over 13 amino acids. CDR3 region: CASSLQGEYGYTF. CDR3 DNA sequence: TGCGCCAGCAGCTTACAGGGGGAATATGGCTACACCTTC.

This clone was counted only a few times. The CDR3 protein is CASSDFPGGGSYNEQFF. CDR3 DNA sequence: TGTGCCAGCAGTGACTTCCCCGGGGGGGGATCCTACAATGAGCAGTTCTTC. V usage is TRBV6-4 and J usage is TRBJ2-1, with 8 bases that match TRBD2. Germline assignment: CDR1 MRHNA and CDR2 SNTAGT. V was pared by 1 base and J by 1 base, with 6 bases of the junction left unmatched. The CDR3 consists of 17 residues.